This T cell receptor beta chain was sequenced in a study of blood T cell repertoires in COVID-19. As for the study in general: The United States, Italy and Spain provided the acute and convalescent COVID-19 samples. PBMCs, B-cell-depleted T cells, or T cells provided the cDNA or gDNA that made up the material.

In the original workflow: Using reference gene primer amplification, nucleated cell counts were estimated. Profiling relied on immunoSEQ multiplex PCR, and the TCRdb table lists in-frame clones only, not all of them. V and J calls and clone size follow that table, whereas D and trimming were derived from the DNA. This table holds some 220,000 clones, about 85% found once. The CDR3 runs 14 residues. The V end lost 2 bases, the J end lost 2 bases, and 10 bases lay between the germline ends. Germline V gives CDR1 SGDLS, CDR2 YYNGEE. The sequence was collected from a woman between 18 and 29 years old who had recovered from COVID-19. This chain links TRBV9 with TRBJ2-5; D perhaps matches TRBD1 (7 bases). The sequencing sample was made of peripheral blood. CDR3 nucleotides: TGTGCCAGCAGCGTCTCAGGGGGGCAAGAGACCCAGTACTTC. Translation: CASSVSGGQETQYF.